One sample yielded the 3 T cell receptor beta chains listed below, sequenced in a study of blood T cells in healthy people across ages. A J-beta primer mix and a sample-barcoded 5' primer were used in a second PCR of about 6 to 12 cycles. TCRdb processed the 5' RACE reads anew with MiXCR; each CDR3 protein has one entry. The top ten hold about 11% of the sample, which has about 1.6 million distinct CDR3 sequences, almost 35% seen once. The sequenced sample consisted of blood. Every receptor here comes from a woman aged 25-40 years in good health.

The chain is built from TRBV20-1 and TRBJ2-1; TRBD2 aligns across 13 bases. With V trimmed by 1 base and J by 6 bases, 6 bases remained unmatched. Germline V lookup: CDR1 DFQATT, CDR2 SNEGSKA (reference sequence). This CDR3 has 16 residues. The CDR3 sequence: CSARGATSGGANEQFF. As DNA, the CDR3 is TGCAGTGCTAGAGGTGCCACTAGCGGGGGGGCCAATGAGCAGTTCTTC.

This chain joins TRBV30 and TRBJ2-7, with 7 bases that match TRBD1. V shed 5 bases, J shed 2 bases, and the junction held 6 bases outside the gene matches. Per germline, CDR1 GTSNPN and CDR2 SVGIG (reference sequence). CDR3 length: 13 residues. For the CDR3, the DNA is TGTGCCTGGGATCGACAGGGAACCTACGAGCAGTACTTC. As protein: CAWDRQGTYEQYF.

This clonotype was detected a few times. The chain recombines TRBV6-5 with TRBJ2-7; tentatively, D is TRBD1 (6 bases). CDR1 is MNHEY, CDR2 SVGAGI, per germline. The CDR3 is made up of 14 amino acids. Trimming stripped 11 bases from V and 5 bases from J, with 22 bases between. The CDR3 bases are TGTGCCGGCCAGAAGGACAGTTGGGCCCACGAGCAGTACTTC. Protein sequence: CAGQKDSWAHEQYF.